Each of the 27 T cell receptor beta chains below was sequenced from the same sample in a study of CD8 T cells in ankylosing spondylitis. TCRdb analysed the 5' RACE reads with MiXCR anew, one entry per CDR3 protein. The sample carries about 92,000 distinct CDR3 sequences, around 10% recorded once. Sequenced: blood, either unsorted or a sorted T cell fraction (not recorded which). The receptor source for this set is a male donor with ankylosing spondylitis or in good health (not recorded which).

This clonotype was observed many times. This chain joins TRBV3-1 and TRBJ2-3; D is undetermined. The CDR3 is made up of 15 amino acids. CDR1 is LGHDT, CDR2 YNNKEL, per germline (reference sequence). The V end was cut by 0 bases, the J end by 2 bases, with 9 bases between. The CDR3 DNA reads TGTGCCAGCAGCCAAGATAGGAGTTCCACAGATACGCAGTATTTT. Translated: CASSQDRSSTDTQYF.

This clonotype was seen ten or more times. The chain links TRBV6-5 to TRBJ2-5; D remains ambiguous. From germline, CDR1 is MNHEY and CDR2 SVGAGI. The ends were cut back, 0 bases at V and 0 bases at J, with 8 bases in the middle. This CDR3 contains 15 residues. This chain's CDR3 is CASSYSTADQETQYF. The CDR3 nucleotides are TGTGCCAGCAGTTACTCGACGGCAGACCAAGAGACCCAGTACTTC.

This clonotype was observed at least ten times. This chain joins TRBV6-5 and TRBJ2-7, with D perhaps matching TRBD1 or TRBD2 (6 bases each). CDR3 length: 14 amino acids. V lost 0 bases and J lost 7, with 13 bases in between. Germline CDR1 MNHEY, CDR2 SVGAGI. DNA for the CDR3: TGTGCCAGCAGTTACTCGGGGGGCACCTGGGAGCAGTACTTC. Translation gives CASSYSGGTWEQYF.

This clonotype was picked up many times. J is TRBJ2-1 and V is TRBV2; D is perhaps TRBD2 (6 bases). The CDR3 consists of 13 residues. V lost 2 bases and J lost 9, with 11 bases in between. Germline V gene sequence: CDR1 SNHLY, CDR2 FYNNEI. The DNA for the CDR3 is TGTGCCAGCAGTGAAAAGGGACTCACTGAGCAGTTCTTC. It yields the protein CASSEKGLTEQFF.

In its sample, this clonotype was seen many times. V and J are TRBV18 and TRBJ1-1, with TRBD1 identical over 7 bases. The length of the CDR3 is 19 residues. The J segment lost 0 bases and the V segment lost 0 bases, leaving 13 bases of the junction unmatched. The germline V gene encodes CDR1 KGHSH and CDR2 LQKENI. CDR3 bases: TGTGCCAGCTCACCACCAAGCGGGACAGCGTGGTTTATGAACACTGAAGCTTTCTTT. Protein product: CASSPPSGTAWFMNTEAFF.

This clonotype occurred many times. The chain links TRBV12-3 or TRBV12-4 to TRBJ2-3; 12 bases map to TRBD2. The CDR3 is made up of 16 amino acids. J gave up 8 bases and V 3 bases, and 9 bases lay outside the gene matches. CDR3 in DNA: TGTGCCAGCAGTTTTGGGCTAGCGGGGGGGCCAGGTACGCAGTATTTT. It yields the protein CASSFGLAGGPGTQYF.

The chain couples TRBV7-9 to TRBJ2-7; D perhaps matches TRBD1 (5 bases). In germline, CDR1 is SEHNR, CDR2 FQNEAQ (reference sequence). The CDR3 has 15 amino acids. V lost 1 base and J lost 2, with 12 bases in between. This chain's CDR3 is CASSLVDSVTYEQYF. The CDR3 DNA is TGTGCCAGCAGCTTAGTAGACAGTGTTACCTACGAGCAGTACTTC.

This clonotype came up a few times. V is TRBV28 and J is TRBJ2-7; D may be TRBD1 or TRBD2 (5 bases each). The germline V gene encodes CDR1 MDHEN and CDR2 SYDVKM. Trimming removed 4 bases at V and 2 bases at J, with 15 bases between. The length of the CDR3 is 15 residues. The CDR3 bases are TGTGCCAGCAGTTCCCCCGGGACGGCCGCCTACGAGCAGTACTTC. Protein sequence: CASSSPGTAAYEQYF.

This clonotype was detected many times. V usage is TRBV10-3 and J usage is TRBJ2-7, with D perhaps matching TRBD2 (5 bases). CDR3 size: 12 residues. Germline values: CDR1 ENHRY, CDR2 SYGVKD. V shed 0 bases and J shed 9 bases, with 9 bases lying between them. The CDR3 DNA reads TGTGCCATCAGTGAGTCGTCTGAGGGGCAGTACTTC. This gives the protein CAISESSEGQYF.

This clonotype has a count of ten or more. The chain uses TRBV5-1 and TRBJ1-2; D uncertain. Trimming shortened V by 4 bases and J by 6 bases, and 19 bases separated the two germline ends. The CDR3 has 15 amino acids. Germline assignment: CDR1 SGHRS and CDR2 YFSETQ. CDR3 region: CASSPLGAGPNGYTF. CDR3 coding DNA: TGCGCCAGCAGCCCCTTGGGAGCCGGGCCAAATGGCTACACCTTC.

Ten or more counts support this clonotype. This rearrangement joins TRBV29-1 to TRBJ2-7; TRBD1 matches 7 bases. Germline V lookup: CDR1 SQVTM, CDR2 ANQGSEA. CDR3 length equals 13 residues. Trimming at V came to 4 bases and at J to 2 bases, leaving 5 bases not matched to a gene. CDR3 loop: CSVVLQGTYEQYF. The CDR3 coding sequence is TGCAGCGTTGTTCTACAGGGGACCTACGAGCAGTACTTC.

This clonotype was recorded many times. This chain links TRBV18 with TRBJ2-6, with D possibly being TRBD1 (6 bases). CDR3 length: 18 residues. Germline V gives CDR1 KGHSH, CDR2 LQKENI. V dropped 6 bases and J dropped 1 base, with 19 bases sitting between them. The CDR3 here is CASSARSQGNSGANVLTF. For the CDR3, the DNA is TGTGCCAGCTCCGCAAGGAGTCAGGGGAATTCTGGGGCCAACGTCCTGACTTTC.

This chain joins TRBV4-1 and TRBJ1-5, with 7 bases identical to TRBD1. Germline trimming cut 3 bases from V and 1 base from J; bases unmatched to any gene: 12. The CDR3 contains 18 residues. From germline, CDR1 is MGHRA and CDR2 YSYEKL. CDR3 loop: CASSHGQALTKSNQPQHF. As DNA, the CDR3 is TGCGCCAGCAGCCACGGACAGGCGCTTACTAAAAGCAATCAGCCCCAGCATTTT.

On this clonotype itself: A much larger clone sits a single nucleotide away, making a read error possible. CDR3: CAVSESMGLGGAGEQFF. The CDR3, as DNA: TGTGCCGTCAGTGAGTCGATGGGACTTGGGGGCGCTGGGGAGCAGTTCTTC. The genes are TRBV10-3 and TRBJ2-1, with D possibly being TRBD1 or TRBD2 (6 bases each). Germline V gene sequence: CDR1 ENHRY, CDR2 SYGVKD. There are 17 residues in the CDR3.

This clonotype has ten or more counts. This chain links TRBV5-3 with TRBJ2-4; D ambiguous. TRBV5-3 is designated an ORF whose function remains uncertain. V lost 3 bases and J 6 bases, leaving 7 bases between the germline ends. The CDR3 spans 12 residues. The CDR3 sequence is CARSSEGNIQYF. The CDR3, as DNA: TGTGCCAGAAGCTCTGAAGGAAACATTCAGTACTTC.

This clonotype was observed at least ten times. This chain links TRBV15 with TRBJ2-2; D unresolved. Germline CDR1 is LNHNV and CDR2 is YYDKDF (reference sequence). This CDR3 has 13 residues. Trimming stripped 8 bases from V and 2 bases from J, with 9 bases between. The DNA for the CDR3 is TGTGCCACCCGGGCAGAAAACACCGGGGAGCTGTTTTTT. As protein: CATRAENTGELFF.

This clonotype was recorded at least ten times. V and J are TRBV11-2 and TRBJ2-7; 7 bases fit TRBD1. V trimming: 0 bases; J trimming: 1 base; junction bases outside the gene matches: 9. From germline, CDR1 is SGHAT and CDR2 FQNNGV. The CDR3 consists of 17 residues. The CDR3 here is CASSLEMWDRSSYEQYF. The CDR3 DNA follows: TGTGCCAGCAGCTTAGAAATGTGGGACAGAAGTTCCTACGAGCAGTACTTC.

This clonotype was counted at least ten times. The chain carries TRBV7-6 and TRBJ2-5; 9 bases are a match to TRBD2. The ends lost 1 base at V and 1 base at J; junction bases unmatched: 7. Germline values: CDR1 SGHVS, CDR2 FNYEAQ. The CDR3 contains 17 residues. The CDR3 region has the DNA TGTGCCAGCAGCTTAGTTCTCGCGCGGGGGGGCCAAGAGACCCAGTACTTC. It encodes CASSLVLARGGQETQYF.

This clonotype was seen only once. The chain combines TRBV5-1 with TRBJ1-1, with D unresolved. In germline, CDR1 is SGHRS, CDR2 YFSETQ. The V end was cut by 4 bases, the J end by 3 bases, with 25 bases between. The CDR3 is 18 amino acids. CDR3 sequence (DNA): TGCGCCAGCAGCGGAAAATTTCCTAAGGGCTCTGGGGACACTGAAGCTTTCTTT. Amino acid sequence: CASSGKFPKGSGDTEAFF.

Many counts were recorded for this clonotype. The rearrangement uses TRBV12-3 or TRBV12-4 and TRBJ1-5; weak D call: TRBD1 (5 bases). Trimming pared 0 bases from V and 3 bases from J, leaving 12 bases between. The length of the CDR3 is 16 residues. CDR3 bases: TGTGCCAGCAGTTTAGCGGGGAGGGGTGACAATCAGCCCCAGCATTTT. This codes for CASSLAGRGDNQPQHF.

As regards this clonotype: Since a much larger clone is just one base distant, this may be a read error. The V gene is TRBV6-5, the J gene TRBJ1-2; no definite D call. The CDR3 sequence is 14 residues long. Trimming left V 2 bases short and J 7 bases short, with 14 bases between. Germline CDR1 and CDR2: MNHEY and SVGAGI. The CDR3 coding sequence is TGTGCCAGCAGTTACCGGACGGAATCCAGTGGCTACACCTTC. Protein: CASSYRTESSGYTF.

V is TRBV7-2 and J is TRBJ2-2, with 7 bases aligning to TRBD1. This CDR3 is 16 amino acids long. The germline gives CDR1 SGHTA, CDR2 FQGNSA. With 4 bases clipped from V and 3 bases from J, the junction kept 8 bases outside the gene matches. CDR3 region: CASSSPGQLDTGELFF. The CDR3 coding sequence is TGTGCCAGCAGCTCGCCGGGACAGTTGGACACCGGGGAGCTGTTTTTT. Filled out from reference TRBV7-2 and TRBJ2-2, the complete variable domain reads GAGVSQSPSNKVTEKGKDVELRCDPISGHTALYWYRQSLGQGLEFLIYFQGNSAPDKSGLPSDRFSAERTGGSVSTLTIQRTQQEDSAVYLCASSSPGQLDTGELFFGEGSRLTVL.

The sample holds many counts of this clonotype. The chain uses TRBV7-8 and TRBJ2-4; 7 bases are shared with TRBD1. V was pared by 5 bases and J by 4 bases, with 5 bases of the junction left unmatched. This CDR3 has 14 residues. Germline-derived CDR1 and CDR2 are SGHVS and FQNEAQ. The CDR3 region has the DNA TGTGCCAGCAGCCCAACAGGGGTGAAAAACATTCAGTACTTC. Its translation: CASSPTGVKNIQYF.

This clonotype was counted between two and nine times. The V call is TRBV7-2, the J call TRBJ2-7; D gene ambiguous. The CDR3 consists of 14 residues. CDR1 is SGHTA, CDR2 FQGNSA, per germline. V lost 5 bases and J lost 3, with 14 bases in between. DNA for the CDR3: TGTGCCAGCAGCAGAGCTTTCTATGGCTACGAGCAGTACTTC. Its translation is CASSRAFYGYEQYF.

This clonotype appeared many times. The rearrangement joins TRBV15 to TRBJ2-2; TRBD1 matches at 9 bases. The CDR3 spans 15 residues. Trimming took 4 bases from V and 1 from J; bases not matched to a gene: 1. Germline values: CDR1 LNHNV, CDR2 YYDKDF (reference sequence). This chain's CDR3 is CATSKDRGNTGELFF. The CDR3 region has the DNA TGTGCCACCAGCAAGGACAGGGGGAACACCGGGGAGCTGTTTTTT. The variable domain in full, completed from reference TRBV15 and TRBJ2-2, reads DAMVIQNPRYQVTQFGKPVTLSCSQTLNHNVMYWYQQKSSQAPKLLFHYYDKDFNNEADTPDNFQSRRPNTSFCFLDIRSPGLGDTAMYLCATSKDRGNTGELFFGEGSRLTVL.

Notes on this clonotype: A read error may explain this, as a much larger clone is one base away. The V gene is TRBV12-3 or TRBV12-4, the J gene TRBJ1-5, with D unresolved. This CDR3 has 14 residues. As DNA, the CDR3 is TGTGCCAGCAGCCTCTCAGCTAGCAATGAGCCCCAGCATTTT. Protein sequence: CASSLSASNEPQHF.

The sample holds many counts of this clonotype. The chain links TRBV20-1 to TRBJ2-1; TRBD2 aligns across 11 bases. Trimming removed 6 bases from V and 4 bases from J; junction bases left unmatched: 8. The CDR3 loop spans 15 amino acids. CDR1 and CDR2 from the germline V gene are DFQATT and SNEGSKA (reference sequence). DNA of the CDR3: TGCAGTGCCCGACTCGGACTAGCGGGTTACAATGAGCAGTTCTTC. Protein product: CSARLGLAGYNEQFF.